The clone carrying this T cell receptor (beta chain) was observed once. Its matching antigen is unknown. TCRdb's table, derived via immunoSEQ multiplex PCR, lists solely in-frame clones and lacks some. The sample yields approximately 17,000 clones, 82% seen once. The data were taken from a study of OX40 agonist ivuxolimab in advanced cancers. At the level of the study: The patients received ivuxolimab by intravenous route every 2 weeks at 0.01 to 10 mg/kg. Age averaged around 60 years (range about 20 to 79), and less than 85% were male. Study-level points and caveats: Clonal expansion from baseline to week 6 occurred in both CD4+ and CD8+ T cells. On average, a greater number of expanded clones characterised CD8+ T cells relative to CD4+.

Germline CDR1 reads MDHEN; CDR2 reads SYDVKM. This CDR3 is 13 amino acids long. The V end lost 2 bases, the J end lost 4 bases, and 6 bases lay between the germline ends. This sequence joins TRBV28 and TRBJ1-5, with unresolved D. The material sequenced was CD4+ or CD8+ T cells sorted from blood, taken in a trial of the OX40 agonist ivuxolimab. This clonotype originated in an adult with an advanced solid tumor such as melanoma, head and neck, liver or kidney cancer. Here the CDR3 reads CASSLNGNQPQHF. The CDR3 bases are TGTGCCAGCAGTTTAAACGGGAATCAGCCCCAGCATTTT. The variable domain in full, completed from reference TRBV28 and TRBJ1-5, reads DVKVTQSSRYLVKRTGEKVFLECVQDMDHENMFWYRQDPGLGLRLIYFSYDVKMKEKGDIPEGYSVSREKKERFSLILESASTNQTSMYLCASSLNGNQPQHFGDGTRLSIL.